This T cell receptor (beta chain) stems from a study of beta chain features in type 1 diabetes. Expressed TCRB transcripts were sequenced because the isolated RNA had all been reverse transcribed beforehand. Profiling relied on immunoSEQ multiplex PCR, and the TCRdb table lists in-frame clones only, not all of them. The sample includes 640,000 or so clones, around 15% of them seen just once. Study-level results: Type 1 diabetes patients had moderately but significantly shorter TCRB CDR3s in all four CD4+ subsets.

This clone was observed a few times. Its specificity is not known. Sequenced material: naive CD4+ T cells from blood. The sequence was obtained from a man aged 18 to 30 with type 1 diabetes.

The CDR3 DNA follows: TGTGCCAGCAGTCTGGGACAGGGGCAGAAGACCCAGTACTTC. This codes for CASSLGQGQKTQYF. The chain uses TRBV7-2 and TRBJ2-5; 10 nucleotides agree with TRBD1. V was clipped by 6 bases and J by 6 bases; unmatched bases: 7. This CDR3 region has 14 residues. Germline V gene sequence: CDR1 SGHTA, CDR2 FQGNSA.